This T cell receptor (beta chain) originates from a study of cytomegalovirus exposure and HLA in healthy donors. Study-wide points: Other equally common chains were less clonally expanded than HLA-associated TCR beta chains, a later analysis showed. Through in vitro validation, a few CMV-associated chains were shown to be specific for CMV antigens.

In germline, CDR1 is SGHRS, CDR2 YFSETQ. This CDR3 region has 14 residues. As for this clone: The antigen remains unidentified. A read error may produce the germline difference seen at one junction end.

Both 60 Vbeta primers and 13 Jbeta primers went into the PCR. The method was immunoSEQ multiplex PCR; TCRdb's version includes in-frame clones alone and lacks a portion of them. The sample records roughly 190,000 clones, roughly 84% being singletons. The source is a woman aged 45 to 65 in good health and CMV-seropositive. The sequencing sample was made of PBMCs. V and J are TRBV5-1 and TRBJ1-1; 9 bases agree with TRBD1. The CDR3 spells CASSAGQGSTEAFF. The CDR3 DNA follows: TGTGCCAGCAGCGCCGGACAGGGGAGCACTGAAGCTTTCTTT.